The 24 T cell receptor beta chains listed next were all sequenced from one sample in a study of radiation and T cells in renal cell carcinoma. Time point of the sample: blood 2 weeks post-SBRT. The treatment is: 15 Gy SBRT to primary tumor, nephrectomy 4 weeks later. Profiled with immunoSEQ multiplex PCR; TCRdb holds only in-frame clones, not every one. The table records tens of thousands of clones, approximately 86% of them present only once. The sequenced sample was blood, obtained from a patient whose treatment included radiotherapy and nephrectomy. These TCRs come from a woman in her forties or fifties with renal cell carcinoma.

This clone came up a few times. CDR3 amino acids: CASSREAGVYEQYF. The CDR3 nucleotides are TGTGCCAGCAGCCGCGAAGCGGGGGTTTACGAGCAGTACTTC. The genes are TRBV6-5 and TRBJ2-7; 8 nucleotides match TRBD2. V was pared by 6 bases and J by 4 bases, with 8 bases of the junction left unmatched. Per the germline V gene, CDR1 is MNHEY and CDR2 is SVGAGI. The CDR3 has 14 amino acids.

V and J are TRBV9 and TRBJ2-7; 8 nucleotides line up with TRBD1. This CDR3 spans 14 amino acids. Trimming took 4 bases from V and 4 from J; bases not matched to a gene: 7. Germline V gene data show CDR1 as SGDLS and CDR2 as YYNGEE. The CDR3: CASSSRTGTYEQYF. CDR3 sequence (DNA): TGTGCCAGCAGCAGCCGGACAGGGACGTACGAGCAGTACTTC.

The genes are TRBV6-5 and TRBJ2-3, with 8 bases aligning to TRBD1. Germline V gene sequence: CDR1 MNHEY, CDR2 SVGAGI. V shed 9 bases and J 4 bases; nucleotides not matched to a gene: 12. This CDR3 is built from 15 residues. CDR3 nucleotide sequence: TGTGCCAGTAGTCCTGTGGACAGGGACGCAGATACGCAGTATTTT. This encodes CASSPVDRDADTQYF.

The V gene is TRBV5-1, the J gene TRBJ1-1, with D possibly matching TRBD1 (5 bases). Trimming took 4 bases from V and 6 from J, leaving 10 bases between them. Looked up from germline, CDR1 is SGHRS and CDR2 is YFSETQ. CDR3 length: 12 amino acids. DNA for the CDR3: TGCGCCAGCAGCCCAGGGTCCGCTGAAGCTTTCTTT. It yields the protein CASSPGSAEAFF.

The gene calls are TRBV2 and TRBJ2-7, with a possible D match to TRBD1 (5 bases). Germline assignment: CDR1 SNHLY and CDR2 FYNNEI. CDR3 length: 13 amino acids. The ends were cut back, 6 bases at V and 9 bases at J, with 18 bases in the middle. This chain's CDR3 is CASSDSPNELQYF. DNA for the CDR3: TGTGCCAGCAGCGACAGTCCCAACGAGTTGCAGTACTTC.

The chain couples TRBV9 to TRBJ1-4; a weak D match, TRBD1 (6 bases). V lost 2 bases, J lost 0 bases, and 17 bases lay in between. The CDR3 contains 18 residues. Germline CDR1 SGDLS, CDR2 YYNGEE. This CDR3 is CASSVVGQPWATNEKLFF. Written as DNA, the CDR3 is TGTGCCAGCAGCGTTGTCGGACAGCCCTGGGCAACTAATGAAAAACTGTTTTTT.

V usage is TRBV15 and J usage is TRBJ2-7; 7 nucleotides line up with TRBD1. The CDR3 has 14 amino acids. The ends lost 3 bases at V and 5 bases at J; junction bases unmatched: 7. The germline V gene encodes CDR1 LNHNV and CDR2 YYDKDF (reference sequence). The CDR3: CATSSYPGGNEQYF. In nucleotides, the CDR3 is TGTGCCACCAGCAGCTACCCAGGGGGAAACGAGCAGTACTTC.

J is TRBJ1-1 and V is TRBV27; TRBD1 matches 7 bases. The length of the CDR3 is 14 residues. J was trimmed by 4 bases and V by 2 bases; bases with no gene match: 4. Germline values: CDR1 MNHEY, CDR2 SMNVEV (reference sequence). In DNA, the CDR3 is TGTGCCAGCAGTTTAGAGAGGGGGCGCACTGAAGCTTTCTTT. Its translation is CASSLERGRTEAFF.

DNA for the CDR3: TGTGCCAGCAGCTTAAACGGGAGGGGGAATGGAAACACCATATATTTT. This codes for CASSLNGRGNGNTIYF. The chain is built from TRBV7-2 and TRBJ1-3; perhaps TRBD1 as D (6 bases). CDR3 length: 16 residues. Germline V lookup: CDR1 SGHTA, CDR2 FQGNSA. Deletions cut 2 bases from V and 3 bases from J, with 14 bases between.

This clone has only a few counts. This rearrangement joins TRBV6-5 to TRBJ2-3; 10 bases fit TRBD1. V dropped 4 bases and J dropped 5; count of bases not matched to a gene: 6. Germline values: CDR1 MNHEY, CDR2 SVGAGI. The length of the CDR3 is 15 residues. In DNA, the CDR3 is TGTGCCAGCAGTTCCGGGACAGGGGTAATAGATACGCAGTATTTT. It specifies CASSSGTGVIDTQYF.

The V gene is TRBV18, the J gene TRBJ2-1; 9 nucleotides line up with TRBD1. J was trimmed by 7 bases and V by 0 bases; bases with no gene match: 1. There are 14 residues in the CDR3. Germline-derived CDR1 and CDR2 are KGHSH and LQKENI. In DNA form, the CDR3 reads TGTGCCAGCTCACCACCGGACAGGGGTAATGAGCAGTTCTTC. The encoded protein is CASSPPDRGNEQFF.

The chain combines TRBV6-6 with TRBJ1-2; possibly TRBD1 for D (5 bases). Germline CDR1 MNHNY, CDR2 SVGAGI (reference sequence). The CDR3 has 13 residues. Trimming took off 5 bases at V and 2 bases at J, with 9 bases between the two ends. The CDR3: CASSAGRNYGYTF. In DNA form, the CDR3 reads TGTGCCAGCAGTGCGGGACGGAACTATGGCTACACCTTC.

The sample holds one count of this clone. The V and J genes are TRBV7-2 and TRBJ2-1; 9 bases line up with TRBD2. Germline V gene sequence: CDR1 SGHTA, CDR2 FQGNSA. With V trimmed by 5 bases and J by 7 bases, 9 bases remained unmatched. The CDR3 is 15 amino acids. CDR3 DNA sequence: TGTGCCAGCAGCCCGCGGGGGGGTTCTTTTAATGAGCAGTTCTTC. This sequence encodes CASSPRGGSFNEQFF.

The chain employs TRBV7-2 and TRBJ2-5, with TRBD2 identical over 8 bases. Trimming took 5 bases from V and 4 from J; bases not matched to a gene: 15. The CDR3 runs to 17 residues. Germline CDR1 SGHTA, CDR2 FQGNSA. The CDR3 DNA reads TGTGCCAGCAGCCTTAGGGTGAGCGGGAGAGTTGGAGAGACCCAGTACTTC. This encodes CASSLRVSGRVGETQYF.

V is TRBV2 and J is TRBJ1-6; 9 positions agree with TRBD1. The J segment lost 5 bases and the V segment lost 6 bases, leaving 8 bases of the junction unmatched. Germline CDR1 and CDR2: SNHLY and FYNNEI. CDR3 length equals 16 residues. CDR3 residues: CASRPGQGTNNSPLHF. The DNA for the CDR3 is TGTGCCAGCAGGCCCGGACAGGGGACGAATAATTCACCCCTCCACTTT.

This clone came up a few times. This sequence joins TRBV19 and TRBJ2-7; D gene ambiguous. Germline assignment: CDR1 LNHDA and CDR2 SQIVND (reference sequence). V was clipped by 2 bases and J by 5 bases, with 4 bases between them. The length of the CDR3 is 11 residues. The CDR3 loop is CASSIRNEQYF. CDR3 DNA: TGTGCCAGTAGTATACGGAACGAGCAGTACTTC.

This CDR3 is CASSQGKGGSETQYF. CDR3 DNA: TGCGCCAGCAGCCAAGGGAAGGGGGGATCGGAGACCCAGTACTTC. This chain uses TRBV4-3 with TRBJ2-5, with D perhaps being TRBD1 or TRBD2 (6 bases each). The CDR3 runs to 15 residues. Germline V CDR1 and CDR2: LGHNA, YSLEER. The V and J ends lost 1 base and 5 bases respectively, with 14 bases between them.

The J gene is TRBJ2-7, the V gene TRBV4-1; D is unclear. V was cut by 2 bases and J by 1 base, with 6 bases left in between. This CDR3 region has 13 residues. Per germline, CDR1 MGHRA and CDR2 YSYEKL. For the CDR3, the DNA is TGCGCCAGCAGCCAACAGCTATCCTACGAGCAGTACTTC. Translation: CASSQQLSYEQYF.

This clone showed up just once. Here the CDR3 DNA reads TGCAGCGTCGGACAGACAACTAATGAAAAACTGTTTTTT. It specifies CSVGQTTNEKLFF. J is TRBJ1-4 and V is TRBV29-1, with a tentative D call TRBD1 (6 bases). This CDR3 comprises 13 residues. V lost 6 bases and J lost 0, with 8 bases in between. Germline values: CDR1 SQVTM, CDR2 ANQGSEA. The full variable domain, in which reference TRBV29-1 and TRBJ1-4 provide the parts outside the CDR3, is SAVISQKPSRDICQRGTSLTIQCQVDSQVTMMFWYRQQPGQSLTLIATANQGSEATYESGFVIDKFPISRPNLTFSTLTVSNMSPEDSSIYLCSVGQTTNEKLFFGSGTQLSVL.

The chain carries TRBV9 and TRBJ2-1, with D uncertain. From germline, CDR1 is SGDLS and CDR2 YYNGEE. The length of the CDR3 is 14 residues. The ends were cut back, 0 bases at V and 6 bases at J, with 10 bases in the middle. The CDR3 spells CASSVVALSNEQFF. CDR3 DNA sequence: TGTGCCAGCAGCGTAGTAGCCCTTTCCAATGAGCAGTTCTTC.

The chain has TRBV11-2 and TRBJ2-7; D ambiguous. V lost 9 bases, J lost 6 bases, and 15 bases lay in between. The CDR3 covers 12 residues. Looked up from germline, CDR1 is SGHAT and CDR2 is FQNNGV. Here the CDR3 reads CASQFAPSEQYF. The CDR3 DNA is TGTGCCAGTCAGTTCGCACCTTCCGAGCAGTACTTC. Full variable domain (rest looked up from reference TRBV11-2 and TRBJ2-7): EAGVAQSPRYKIIEKRQSVAFWCNPISGHATLYWYQQILGQGPKLLIQFQNNGVVDDSQLPKDRFSAERLKGVDSTLKIQPAKLEDSAVYLCASQFAPSEQYFGPGTRLTVT.

About this clone itself: A junction end diverges from the germline sequence, so it may reflect a read error. The chain uses TRBV5-8 and TRBJ2-7, with D unresolved. This CDR3 region has 12 residues. Looked up from germline, CDR1 is SGHTS and CDR2 is YDEGEE. Here the CDR3 reads CASSLSLLTPNF. In nucleotides, the CDR3 is TGTGCCAGCAGCTTGTCCCTCCTTACCCCAAACTTC.

The chain has TRBV11-3 and TRBJ2-3; no firm D call. Trimming took off 5 bases at V and 1 base at J, with 10 bases between the two ends. This CDR3 region has 14 residues. CDR1 and CDR2 from the germline V gene are SGHNT and YENEEA. The CDR3 coding sequence is TGTGCCAGCAGCCGAGGTCTCGGCACAGATACGCAGTATTTT. Its protein is CASSRGLGTDTQYF.

In this sample, this clone turned up once. The chain has TRBV2 and TRBJ2-1; possible D gene TRBD1, 6 bases. CDR3 length: 14 residues. Germline-derived CDR1 and CDR2 are SNHLY and FYNNEI. The V gene lost 10 bases and the J gene lost 6 bases, with 19 bases spanning the gap. CDR3 in amino acids: CATIRTAEANEQFF. The CDR3 DNA is TGTGCCACTATTCGGACAGCCGAGGCCAATGAGCAGTTCTTC.